The clone carrying this TCR beta chain was seen at least ten times. All patients picked for sequencing had shown, by flow cytometry, an expansion of CD8+CD57+ cells. When blood sampling took place, the patients had received no therapy. V lost 3 bases, J lost 6 bases, and 12 bases lay in between. The CDR3 has 13 residues. The germline CDR1 and CDR2 sequences are SGDLS and YYNGEE. This entry belongs to a study of CD8+CD57+ T cells in acquired aplastic anemia. Background on the study: Sorted CD4+ and CD8+ cells gave an average of about 3 ug of DNA.

According to the study, genomic DNA was the template for TCR beta VDJ and CDR3 profiling. TCRdb re-called the reads with MiXCR, one entry per CDR3 protein. The sample includes about 240,000 distinct CDR3 sequences, around half of them seen just once. The chain recombines TRBV9 with TRBJ1-1; D is undetermined. This clonotype was sampled from a human donor with aplastic anemia. The sequencing input was sorted CD4+, CD8+, or CD8+CD57+ T cells (not recorded which) from PBMCs. The CDR3 sequence: CASSANVGPEAFF. The CDR3 region has the DNA TGTGCCAGCAGCGCGAATGTTGGGCCTGAAGCTTTCTTT.